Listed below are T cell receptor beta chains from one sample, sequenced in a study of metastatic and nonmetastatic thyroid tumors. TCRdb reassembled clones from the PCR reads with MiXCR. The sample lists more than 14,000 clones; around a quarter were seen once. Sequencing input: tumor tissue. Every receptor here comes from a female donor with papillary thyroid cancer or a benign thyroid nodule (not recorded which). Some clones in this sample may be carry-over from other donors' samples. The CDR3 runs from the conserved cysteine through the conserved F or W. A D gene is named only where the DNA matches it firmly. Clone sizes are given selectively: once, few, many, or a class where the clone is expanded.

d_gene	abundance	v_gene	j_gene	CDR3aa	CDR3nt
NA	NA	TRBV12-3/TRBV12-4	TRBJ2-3	CASSLLAPRTDTQYF	TGTGCCAGCAGCCTGCTAGCTCCCCGGACAGATACGCAGTATTTT
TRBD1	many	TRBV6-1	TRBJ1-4	CASSEIRGQVGANEKLFF	TGTGCCAGCAGTGAAATTCGGGGACAGGTTGGGGCTAATGAAAAACTGTTTTTT
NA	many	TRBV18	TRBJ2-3	CASSPGLGGTDTQYF	TGTGCCAGCTCACCAGGGCTCGGGGGTACAGATACGCAGTATTTT
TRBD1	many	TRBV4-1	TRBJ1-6	CASSQSEGQGLNSPLHF	TGCGCCAGCAGCCAGAGTGAGGGACAGGGGTTAAATTCACCCCTCCACTTT
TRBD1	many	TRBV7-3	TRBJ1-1	CASSRGGTGNTEAFF	TGTGCCAGCAGCCGCGGTGGGACAGGGAACACTGAAGCTTTCTTT
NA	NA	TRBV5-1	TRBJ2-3	CASSLRDGDAQYF	TGCGCCAGCAGCCTTCGGGACGGAGATGCGCAGTATTTT
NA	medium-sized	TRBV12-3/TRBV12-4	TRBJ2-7	CASSLGEGSHEQYF	TGTGCCAGCAGTTTAGGCGAGGGTTCGCACGAGCAGTACTTC
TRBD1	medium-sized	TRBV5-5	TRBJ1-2	CASSLGRAISRGRENGYTF	TGTGCCAGCAGCTTGGGGCGAGCAATAAGTAGGGGGCGCGAGAATGGCTACACCTTC
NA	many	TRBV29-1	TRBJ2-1	CSGRLSTYNEQFF	TGCAGCGGTCGACTGTCGACCTACAATGAGCAGTTCTTC
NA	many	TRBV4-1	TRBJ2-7	CASSQRGDYEQYF	TGCGCCAGCAGCCAAAGGGGCGACTACGAGCAGTACTTC
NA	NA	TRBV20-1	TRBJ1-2	CSARGGRNYGYTF	TGCAGTGCTAGAGGAGGTCGTAACTATGGCTACACCTTC
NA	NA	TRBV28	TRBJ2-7	CASSLPLGPYEQYF	TGTGCCAGCAGTTTACCTCTAGGACCCTACGAGCAGTACTTC
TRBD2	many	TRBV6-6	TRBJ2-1	CASSYSGLAGAYNEQFF	TGTGCCAGCAGTTACTCGGGACTAGCGGGTGCCTACAATGAGCAGTTCTTC
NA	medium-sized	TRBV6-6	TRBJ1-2	CASSYSGGAGGYTF	TGTGCCAGCAGTTACTCAGGAGGGGCGGGTGGCTACACCTTC
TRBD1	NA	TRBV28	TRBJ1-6	CASSPTQGGNSPLHF	TGTGCCAGCAGTCCGACGCAGGGGGGGAATTCACCCCTCCACTTT
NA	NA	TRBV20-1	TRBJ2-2	CNARDHCGNTWELFF	TGCAATGCTAGAGATCATTGTGGGAACACCTGGGAGCTGTTTTTT
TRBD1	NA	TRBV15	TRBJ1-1	CATSRVEGARGEAFF	TGTGCCACCAGCAGAGTTGAGGGGGCGCGAGGTGAAGCTTTCTTT
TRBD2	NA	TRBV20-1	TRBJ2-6	CSAPAGTSGSSSGANVLTF	TGCAGTGCTCCAGCCGGGACTAGCGGGAGTAGCTCCGGGGCCAACGTCCTGACTTTC
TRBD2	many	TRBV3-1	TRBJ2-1	CASRNYANWEGEQFF	TGTGCCAGCAGGAACTACGCCAACTGGGAGGGTGAGCAGTTCTTC
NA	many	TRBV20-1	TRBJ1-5	CSATDGRNNQPQHF	TGCAGTGCAACGGACGGGAGGAACAATCAGCCCCAGCATTTT
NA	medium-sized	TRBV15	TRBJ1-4	CATSRDRSEKLFF	TGTGCCACCAGCAGAGATAGGAGTGAAAAACTGTTTTTT
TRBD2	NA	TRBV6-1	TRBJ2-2	CASSSGGDTGELFF	TGTGCCAGCAGTAGCGGGGGGGACACCGGGGAGCTGTTTTTT
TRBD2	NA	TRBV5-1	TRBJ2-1	CASSFTRTGGPGEQFF	TGCGCCAGCAGCTTTACCAGGACGGGGGGGCCTGGTGAGCAGTTCTTC
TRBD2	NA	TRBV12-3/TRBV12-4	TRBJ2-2	CASSFRTSGGWLFF	TGTGCCAGCAGTTTTCGGACTAGCGGGGGTTGGCTGTTTTTT
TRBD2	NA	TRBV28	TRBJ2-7	CASSFTSGSGYEQYF	TGTGCCAGCAGTTTTACTAGCGGGAGTGGCTACGAGCAGTACTTC
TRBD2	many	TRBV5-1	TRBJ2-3	CASSLSAGVVDTQYF	TGCGCCAGCAGCCTGTCTGCGGGAGTGGTAGATACGCAGTATTTT
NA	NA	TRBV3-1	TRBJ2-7	CASSPFGYEQYF	TGTGCCAGCAGCCCCTTTGGCTACGAGCAGTACTTC
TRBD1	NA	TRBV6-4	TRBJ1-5	CASSVEVVQGAEAQHF	TGTGCCAGCAGTGTTGAGGTTGTACAGGGGGCGGAGGCCCAGCATTTT
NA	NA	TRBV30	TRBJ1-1	CACNGLPNTEAFF	TGTGCCTGTAACGGGCTACCGAACACTGAAGCTTTCTTT
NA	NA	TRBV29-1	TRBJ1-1	CSYKGGQDTEAFF	TGCAGTTACAAGGGGGGCCAGGACACTGAAGCTTTCTTT
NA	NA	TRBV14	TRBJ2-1	CASSSWGATQGQFF	TGTGCCAGCAGCTCCTGGGGGGCCACTCAGGGGCAGTTCTTC
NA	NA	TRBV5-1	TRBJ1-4	CASSVIQGEKLFF	TGCGCCAGCAGCGTCATACAGGGTGAAAAACTGTTTTTT
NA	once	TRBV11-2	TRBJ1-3	CASSGRTVAFSGNTIYF	TGTGCCAGCAGCGGAAGAACAGTCGCATTCTCTGGAAACACCATATATTTT
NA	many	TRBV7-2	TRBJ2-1	CASSLGISGVMVNEQFF	TGTGCCAGCAGCTTAGGGATCTCGGGGGTAATGGTCAATGAGCAGTTCTTC
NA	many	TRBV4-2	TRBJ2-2	CASSREPPGPTLSGELFF	TGTGCCAGCAGCCGGGAGCCCCCGGGCCCTACCCTATCCGGGGAGCTGTTTTTT
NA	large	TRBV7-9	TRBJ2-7	CASSLEGSEQYF	TGTGCCAGCAGCTTAGAGGGAAGCGAGCAGTACTTC
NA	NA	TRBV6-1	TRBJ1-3	CASSEGPSSGNTIYF	TGTGCCAGCAGTGAAGGGCCCAGCTCTGGAAACACCATATATTTT
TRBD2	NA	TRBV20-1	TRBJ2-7	CSARTSGRARTYEQYF	TGCAGTGCTCGCACTAGCGGGAGGGCCCGGACCTACGAGCAGTACTTC
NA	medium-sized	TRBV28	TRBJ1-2	CASSLGPRATF	TGTGCCAGCAGTTTAGGCCCCCGCGCCACCTTC
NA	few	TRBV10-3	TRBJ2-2	CAISPTGYTWELFF	TGTGCCATCAGTCCGACCGGCTACACTTGGGAGCTGTTTTTT
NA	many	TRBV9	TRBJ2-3	CASSVGRESTDTQYF	TGTGCCAGCAGCGTGGGTCGGGAATCCACAGATACGCAGTATTTT
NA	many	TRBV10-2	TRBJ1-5	CASSESGGRLQPQHF	TGCGCCAGCAGTGAGTCGGGGGGTAGGCTTCAGCCCCAGCATTTT
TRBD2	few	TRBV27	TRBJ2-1	CASSAGTSGYNEQFF	TGTGCCAGCAGTGCCGGGACTAGCGGATACAATGAGCAGTTCTTC
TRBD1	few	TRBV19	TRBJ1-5	CASSGTVMGNQPQHF	TGTGCCAGTAGTGGGACAGTGATGGGCAATCAGCCCCAGCATTTT
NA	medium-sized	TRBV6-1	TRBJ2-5	CASSHAETQYF	TGTGCCAGCAGCCATGCGGAGACCCAGTACTTC
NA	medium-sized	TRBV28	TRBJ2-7	CASRTVNEQYF	TGTGCCAGCAGGACAGTGAACGAGCAGTACTTC
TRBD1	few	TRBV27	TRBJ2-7	CASSWGQPDSYEQYF	TGTGCCAGCAGCTGGGGACAGCCGGACTCCTACGAGCAGTACTTC
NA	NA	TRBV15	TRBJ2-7	CATSRSYGEQYF	TGTGCCACCAGCAGATCTTATGGCGAGCAGTACTTC
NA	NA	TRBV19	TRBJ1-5	CASSVNRGNQPQHF	TGTGCCAGTAGTGTAAACAGGGGCAATCAGCCCCAGCATTTT
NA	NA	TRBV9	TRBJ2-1	CASSEGLLINNEQFF	TGTGCCAGCAGTGAGGGCCTCCTAATTAACAATGAGCAGTTCTTC
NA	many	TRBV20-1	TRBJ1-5	CSALTGSNQPQHF	TGCAGTGCGCTAACAGGTAGCAATCAGCCCCAGCATTTT
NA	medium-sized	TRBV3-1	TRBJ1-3	CASSQTIRTSGNTIYF	TGTGCCAGCAGCCAGACCATCAGGACGTCTGGAAACACCATATATTTT
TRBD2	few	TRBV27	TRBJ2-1	CASSLSSLASGGVNEQFF	TGTGCCAGCAGTTTATCGTCGTTGGCTAGCGGGGGGGTAAATGAGCAGTTCTTC
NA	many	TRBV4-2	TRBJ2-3	CASSQGRDTDTQYF	TGTGCCAGCAGCCAAGGCCGGGACACAGATACGCAGTATTTT
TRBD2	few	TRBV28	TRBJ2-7	CASRLTASGSYEQYF	TGTGCCAGCAGGTTGACGGCTAGCGGGTCATACGAGCAGTACTTC
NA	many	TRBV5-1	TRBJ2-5	CASSPMGQGRETQYF	TGCGCCAGCAGCCCCATGGGGCAGGGGAGGGAGACCCAGTACTTC
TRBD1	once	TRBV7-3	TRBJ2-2	CASRQGGTGELFF	TGTGCCAGCAGACAGGGGGGAACCGGGGAGCTGTTTTTT
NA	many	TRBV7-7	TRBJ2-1	CASSLTTSYNEQFF	TGTGCTAGCAGCTTGACGACTTCCTACAATGAGCAGTTCTTC
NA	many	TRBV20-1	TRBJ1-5	CSASPASYSNQPQHF	TGCAGTGCTAGTCCCGCCAGCTATAGCAATCAGCCCCAGCATTTT